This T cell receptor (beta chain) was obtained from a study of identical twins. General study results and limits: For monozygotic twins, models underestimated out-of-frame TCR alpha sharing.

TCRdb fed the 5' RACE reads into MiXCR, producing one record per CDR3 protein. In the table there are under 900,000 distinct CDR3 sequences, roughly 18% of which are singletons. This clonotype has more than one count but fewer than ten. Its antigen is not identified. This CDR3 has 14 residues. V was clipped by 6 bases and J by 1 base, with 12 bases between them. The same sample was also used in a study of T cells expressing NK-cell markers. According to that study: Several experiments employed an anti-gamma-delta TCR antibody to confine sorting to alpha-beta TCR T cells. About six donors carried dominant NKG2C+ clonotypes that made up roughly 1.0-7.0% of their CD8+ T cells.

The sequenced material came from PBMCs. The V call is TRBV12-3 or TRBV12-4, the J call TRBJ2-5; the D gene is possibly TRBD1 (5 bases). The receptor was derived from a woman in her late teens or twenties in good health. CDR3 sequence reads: CASSRTPSQETQYF. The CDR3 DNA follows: TGTGCCAGCAGCCGGACACCCAGCCAAGAGACCCAGTACTTC.